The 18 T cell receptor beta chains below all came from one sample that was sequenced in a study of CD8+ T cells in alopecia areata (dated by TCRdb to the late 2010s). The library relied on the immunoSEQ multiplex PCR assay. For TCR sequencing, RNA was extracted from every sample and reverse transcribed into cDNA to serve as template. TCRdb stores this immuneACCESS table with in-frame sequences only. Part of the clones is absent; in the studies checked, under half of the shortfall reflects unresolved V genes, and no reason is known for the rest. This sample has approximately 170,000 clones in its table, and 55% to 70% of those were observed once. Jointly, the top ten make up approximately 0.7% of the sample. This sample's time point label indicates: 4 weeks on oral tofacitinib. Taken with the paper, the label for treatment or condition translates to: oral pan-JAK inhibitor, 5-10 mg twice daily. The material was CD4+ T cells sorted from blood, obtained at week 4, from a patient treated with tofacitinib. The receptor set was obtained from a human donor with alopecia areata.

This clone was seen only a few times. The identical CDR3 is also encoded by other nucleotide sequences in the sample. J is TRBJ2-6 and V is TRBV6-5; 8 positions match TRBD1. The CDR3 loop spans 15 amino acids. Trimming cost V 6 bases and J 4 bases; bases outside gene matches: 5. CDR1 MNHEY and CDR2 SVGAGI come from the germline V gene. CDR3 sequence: CASSGQGTGANVLTF. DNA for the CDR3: TGTGCCAGCAGCGGACAGGGAACCGGGGCCAACGTCCTGACTTTC.

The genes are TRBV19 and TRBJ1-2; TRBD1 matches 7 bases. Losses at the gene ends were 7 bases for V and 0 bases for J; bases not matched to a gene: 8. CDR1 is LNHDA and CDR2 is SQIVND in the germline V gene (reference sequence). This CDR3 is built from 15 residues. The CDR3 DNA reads TGTGCCAGTACAGGGGGTGATACCTCTAACTATGGCTACACCTTC. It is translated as CASTGGDTSNYGYTF.

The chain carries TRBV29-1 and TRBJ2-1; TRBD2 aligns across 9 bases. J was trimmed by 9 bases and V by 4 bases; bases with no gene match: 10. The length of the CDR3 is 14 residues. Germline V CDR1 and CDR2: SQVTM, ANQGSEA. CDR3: CSVGGTSRLSEQFF. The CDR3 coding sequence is TGCAGCGTTGGAGGGACTAGCCGGTTGAGTGAGCAGTTCTTC.

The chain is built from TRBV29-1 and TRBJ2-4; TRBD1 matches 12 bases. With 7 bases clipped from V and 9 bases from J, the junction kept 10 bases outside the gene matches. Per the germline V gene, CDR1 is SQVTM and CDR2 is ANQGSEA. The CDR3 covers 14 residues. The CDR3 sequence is CSARDRGRMGIQYF. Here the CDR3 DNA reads TGCAGCGCCCGGGACAGGGGGCGAATGGGCATTCAGTACTTC.

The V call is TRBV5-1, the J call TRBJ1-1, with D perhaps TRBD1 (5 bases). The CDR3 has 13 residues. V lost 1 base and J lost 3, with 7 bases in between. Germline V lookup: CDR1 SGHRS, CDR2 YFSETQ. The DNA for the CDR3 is TGCGCCAGCAGCTTGACGACAGACACTGAAGCTTTCTTT. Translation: CASSLTTDTEAFF.

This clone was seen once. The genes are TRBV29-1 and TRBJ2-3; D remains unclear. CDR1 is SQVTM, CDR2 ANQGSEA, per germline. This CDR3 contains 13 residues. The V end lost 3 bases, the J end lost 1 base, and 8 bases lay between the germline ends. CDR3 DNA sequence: TGCAGCGTTGAGCCGGACGGCACAGATACGCAGTATTTT. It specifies CSVEPDGTDTQYF.

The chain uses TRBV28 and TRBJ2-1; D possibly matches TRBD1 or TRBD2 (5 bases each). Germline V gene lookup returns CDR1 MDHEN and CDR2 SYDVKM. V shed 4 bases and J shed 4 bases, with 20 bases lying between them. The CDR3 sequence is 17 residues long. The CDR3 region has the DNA TGTGCCAGCAGTTCCCTGGGGGAGCGAAAGGGGTACAATGAGCAGTTCTTC. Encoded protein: CASSSLGERKGYNEQFF.

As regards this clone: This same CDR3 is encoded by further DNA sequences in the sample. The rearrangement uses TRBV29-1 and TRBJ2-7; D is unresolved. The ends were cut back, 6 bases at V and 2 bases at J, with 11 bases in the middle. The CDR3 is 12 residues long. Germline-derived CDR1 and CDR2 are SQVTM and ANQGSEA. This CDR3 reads CSVGSGTYEQYF. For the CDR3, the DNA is TGCAGCGTGGGATCAGGAACCTACGAGCAGTACTTC.

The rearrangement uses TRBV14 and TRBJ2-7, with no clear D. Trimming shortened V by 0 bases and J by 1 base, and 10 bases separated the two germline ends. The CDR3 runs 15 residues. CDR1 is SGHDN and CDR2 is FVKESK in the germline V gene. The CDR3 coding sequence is TGTGCCAGCAGCCAAGATTTGGGGTTTTCCTACGAGCAGTACTTC. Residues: CASSQDLGFSYEQYF.

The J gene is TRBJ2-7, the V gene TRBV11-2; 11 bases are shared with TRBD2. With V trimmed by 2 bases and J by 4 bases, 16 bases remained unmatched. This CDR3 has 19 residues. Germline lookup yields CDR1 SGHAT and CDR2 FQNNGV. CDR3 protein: CASSLKLALAGGSSYEQYF. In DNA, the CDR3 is TGTGCCAGCAGCTTAAAGCTGGCGCTAGCGGGAGGATCCTCATACGAGCAGTACTTC. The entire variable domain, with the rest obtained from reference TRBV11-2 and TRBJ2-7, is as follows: EAGVAQSPRYKIIEKRQSVAFWCNPISGHATLYWYQQILGQGPKLLIQFQNNGVVDDSQLPKDRFSAERLKGVDSTLKIQPAKLEDSAVYLCASSLKLALAGGSSYEQYFGPGTRLTVT.

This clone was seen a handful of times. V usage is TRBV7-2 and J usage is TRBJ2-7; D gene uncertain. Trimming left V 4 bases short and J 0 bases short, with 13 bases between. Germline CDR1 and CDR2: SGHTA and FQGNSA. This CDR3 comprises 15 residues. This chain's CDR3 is CASSSQLGFSYEQYF. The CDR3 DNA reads TGTGCCAGCAGCTCTCAGCTCGGGTTCTCCTACGAGCAGTACTTC.

Written as DNA, the CDR3 is TGTGCCAGCTCGCAGGGACTGGTAGGCGAGCAGTACTTC. Translating gives CASSQGLVGEQYF. The chain combines TRBV18 with TRBJ2-7; tentative D call: TRBD2 (6 bases). CDR3 length: 13 amino acids. Germline V gives CDR1 KGHSH, CDR2 LQKENI. V lost 6 bases, J lost 6 bases, and 15 bases lay in between.

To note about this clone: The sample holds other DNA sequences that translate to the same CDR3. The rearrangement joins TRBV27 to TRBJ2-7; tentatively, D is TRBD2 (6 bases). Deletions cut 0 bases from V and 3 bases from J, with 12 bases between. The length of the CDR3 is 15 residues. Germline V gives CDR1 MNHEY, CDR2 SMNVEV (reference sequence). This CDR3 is CASSLSPRGIYEQYF. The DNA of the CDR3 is TGTGCCAGCAGTTTATCGCCGCGGGGTATCTACGAGCAGTACTTC.

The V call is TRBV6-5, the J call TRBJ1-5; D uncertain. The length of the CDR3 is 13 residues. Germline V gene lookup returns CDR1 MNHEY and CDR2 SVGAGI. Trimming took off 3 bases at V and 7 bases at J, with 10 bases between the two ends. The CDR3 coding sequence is TGTGCCAGCAGTTATCAGCAGAGACAGCCCCAGCATTTT. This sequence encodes CASSYQQRQPQHF.

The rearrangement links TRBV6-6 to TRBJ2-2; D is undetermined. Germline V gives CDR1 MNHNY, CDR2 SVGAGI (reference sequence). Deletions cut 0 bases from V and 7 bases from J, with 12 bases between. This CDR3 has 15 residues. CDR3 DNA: TGTGCCAGCAGTTACTCGGGTCACTCCGGCGGGGAGCTGTTTTTT. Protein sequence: CASSYSGHSGGELFF.

As DNA, the CDR3 is TGTGCCAGCAGCCTCTTGGGTTCGACCGGAGAGCAGTACTTC. Translating gives CASSLLGSTGEQYF. J is TRBJ2-7 and V is TRBV4-2; the D is unclear. The length of the CDR3 is 14 residues. Between the trimmed V and J ends, which lost 4 bases and 7 bases, there was a span of 17 bases. Per the germline V gene, CDR1 is LGHNA and CDR2 is YNFKEQ.

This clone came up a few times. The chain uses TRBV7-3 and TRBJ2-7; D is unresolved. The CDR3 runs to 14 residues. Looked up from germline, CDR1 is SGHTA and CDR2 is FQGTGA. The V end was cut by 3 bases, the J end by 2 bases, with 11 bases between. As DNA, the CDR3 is TGTGCCAGCAGCTTCACATTAGAGCCCTACGAGCAGTACTTC. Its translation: CASSFTLEPYEQYF.

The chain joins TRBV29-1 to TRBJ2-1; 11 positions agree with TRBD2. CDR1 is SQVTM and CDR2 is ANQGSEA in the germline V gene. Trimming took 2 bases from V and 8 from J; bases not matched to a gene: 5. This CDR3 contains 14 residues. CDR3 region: CSVELTSGTDEQFF. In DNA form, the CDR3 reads TGCAGCGTTGAACTGACTAGCGGGACCGATGAGCAGTTCTTC.